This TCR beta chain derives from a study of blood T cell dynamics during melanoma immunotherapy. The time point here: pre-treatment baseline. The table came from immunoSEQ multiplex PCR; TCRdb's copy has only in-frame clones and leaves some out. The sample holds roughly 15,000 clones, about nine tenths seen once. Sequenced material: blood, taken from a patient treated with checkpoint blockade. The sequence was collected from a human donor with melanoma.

CDR3 residues: CASSRDRGNYEQYF. The CDR3, as DNA: TGTGCCAGCAGCCGGGACAGGGGAAACTACGAGCAGTACTTC. The chain carries TRBV5-6 and TRBJ2-7, with 10 bases matching TRBD1. Trimming took 4 bases from V and 3 from J; bases not matched to a gene: 4. CDR1 SGHDT and CDR2 YYEEEE come from the germline V gene. The CDR3 has 14 amino acids.